Below are 7 T cell receptor beta chains sequenced from a single sample in a study of T cell clonotyping in hematopoietic cell transplantation. Time point reported: recipient sample about 28 days before transplant, after cytoreduction. Assay: immunoSEQ multiplex PCR; the TCRdb copy retains only in-frame clones and omits some. In the table there are some 76,000 clones, approximately 95% of which are singletons. The sequencing here drew on peripheral blood mononuclear cells, taken before stem cell transplant. Receptor source: a woman aged 45-65 years with acute myeloid leukemia. Some clones in this sample may be carry-over from other donors' samples.

This rearrangement joins TRBV4-1 to TRBJ2-5, with D maybe TRBD2 (5 bases). V lost 0 bases and J lost 6, with 17 bases in between. The CDR3 consists of 16 residues. The germline gives CDR1 MGHRA, CDR2 YSYEKL. CDR3 protein: CASSQDPLAGLQTQYF. The CDR3 nucleotides read TGCGCCAGCAGCCAAGACCCCCTAGCTGGTTTGCAGACCCAGTACTTC.

V usage is TRBV27 and J usage is TRBJ2-3, with 7 positions matching TRBD2. The CDR3 is made up of 15 amino acids. V gave up 6 bases and J gave up 0 bases; unmatched junction bases: 6. Germline loops: CDR1 MNHEY, CDR2 SMNVEV (reference sequence). CDR3 residues: CASRRRETSTDTQYF. CDR3 bases: TGTGCCAGCAGACGGCGGGAGACTAGCACAGATACGCAGTATTTT.

Comment on this clone: Other DNA sequences in the sample encode the same CDR3. V usage is TRBV6-1 and J usage is TRBJ2-2, with a possible D match to TRBD1 (5 bases). CDR3 length: 14 residues. CDR1 and CDR2 from the germline V gene are MNHNS and SASEGT. V was trimmed by 2 bases and J by 2 bases, leaving 6 bases between them. The DNA of the CDR3 is TGTGCCAGCAGTGAACAGGGAAACACCGGGGAGCTGTTTTTT. This codes for CASSEQGNTGELFF.

This rearrangement joins TRBV7-2 to TRBJ2-1; unclear D gene. Germline lookup yields CDR1 SGHTA and CDR2 FQGNSA. Trimming left V 5 bases short and J 5 bases short, with 16 bases between. The CDR3 is 15 residues long. This CDR3 reads CASSPDMERNNEQFF. The CDR3, as DNA: TGTGCCAGCAGCCCAGACATGGAAAGGAACAATGAGCAGTTCTTC.

This chain uses TRBV7-3 with TRBJ2-5, with 8 bases lining up with TRBD2. Germline CDR1 and CDR2: SGHTA and FQGTGA. The ends lost 5 bases at V and 6 bases at J; junction bases unmatched: 11. This CDR3 comprises 15 residues. The CDR3 bases are TGTGCCAGCAGCCAAGAGATAGCGGGGAGACAGACCCAGTACTTC. Its translation: CASSQEIAGRQTQYF.

The chain employs TRBV6-4 and TRBJ1-2; 9 nucleotides match TRBD1. V gave up 6 bases and J gave up 4 bases; unmatched junction bases: 6. This CDR3 region has 14 residues. The germline V gene has CDR1 MRHNA and CDR2 SNTAGT. Here the CDR3 reads CASSREGQGYGYTF. The CDR3 nucleotides read TGTGCCAGCAGCAGAGAGGGACAGGGCTATGGCTACACCTTC.

V is TRBV2 and J is TRBJ1-2; tentatively, D is TRBD1 (5 bases). This CDR3 has 13 residues. Germline V gene lookup returns CDR1 SNHLY and CDR2 FYNNEI. Trimming removed 3 bases at V and 10 bases at J, with 15 bases between. CDR3 loop: CASSEGGFRFYTF. CDR3 bases: TGTGCCAGCAGTGAGGGGGGGTTCCGCTTCTACACCTTC.